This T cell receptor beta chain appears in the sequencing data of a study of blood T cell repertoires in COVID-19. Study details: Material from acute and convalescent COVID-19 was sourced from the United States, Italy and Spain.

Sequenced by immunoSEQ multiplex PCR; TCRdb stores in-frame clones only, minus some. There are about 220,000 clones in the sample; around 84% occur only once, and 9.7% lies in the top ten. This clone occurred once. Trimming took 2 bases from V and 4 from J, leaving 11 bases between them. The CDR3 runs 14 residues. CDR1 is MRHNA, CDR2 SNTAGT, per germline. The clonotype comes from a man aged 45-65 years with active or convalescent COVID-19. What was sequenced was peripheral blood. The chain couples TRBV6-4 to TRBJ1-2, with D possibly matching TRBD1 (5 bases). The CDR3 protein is CASSDDSSIYGYTF. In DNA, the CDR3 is TGTGCCAGCAGTGACGACAGTTCGATCTATGGCTACACCTTC.